The present entry profiles one T cell receptor (beta chain) with its context. Its antigen is not yet known. The input lacks base qualities; no much larger clone sits a single base away. The data derive from a study of lymphopenia after photon versus proton radiotherapy (dated by TCRdb to about 2019). In terms of the full investigation: The immunological effects of photon versus proton radiation therapy were compared in patients with gastrointestinal tumors who developed high-grade lymphopenia. The study aimed to characterize how the two radiation modalities differ in their impact on the immune system. The cohort included some 20 patients with gastrointestinal tumors who developed lymphopenia after receiving either photon or proton therapy.

The CDR1 and CDR2 encoded by the germline V gene (reference sequence) are GTSNPN and SVGIG. The germline V and J ends show losses of 0 bases and 2 bases respectively, and no gene match explains 0 bases of the junction. Measured from the cysteine to the phenylalanine, the CDR3 is 13 residues long. Of the read, only the CDR3 DNA is kept; its 39 bases are in frame from base 1. On the study overall, not on this receptor specifically: The survival association was assessed only in patients who died, and the authors presented better survival with proton therapy as a possibility rather than a demonstrated result. Across the cohort, among patients who died, a greater drop in TCR diversity after the nadir was inversely correlated with overall survival time. After the lymphocyte count nadir, repertoires from photon-treated patients showed oligoclonal expansion, particularly of CD8+ Temra cells, and this expansion drove the decline in diversity. During treatment, patients who received proton therapy stayed relatively stable, whereas patients who received photon therapy lost naive T cells and TCR diversity and gained effector/memory populations.

Library creation used the immunoSEQ multiplex PCR assay. T cell repertoires were profiled with deep sequencing of rearranged TCR beta loci together with multiparametric flow cytometry. Imported from immuneACCESS, the table was reduced by TCRdb to in-frame sequences with V and J called. These copies leave out some clones; in studies compared against another copy, an unresolved V gene accounts for under half, and the cause of the remainder is not known. This sample has tens of thousands of clones in its table, and about 86% of those were observed once. Around 10% of the sample lies in the top ten. This TCR was recovered from a woman in her 70s with pancreatic cancer. Some clones in this sample may be carry-over from other donors' samples. The source material was peripheral blood, sampled from a patient treated with proton-based radiotherapy. The chain is assembled from TRBV30 and TRBJ2-7; 8 nucleotides in the junction match TRBD1. The DNA is as follows: TGTGCCTGGAGTGTACAGGGGGCCTACGAGCAGTACTTC. It is translated as CAWSVQGAYEQYF.